Listed below are T cell receptor beta chains from one sample, sequenced in a study of T cells in Graves' hyperthyroidism and ophthalmopathy. TCRdb analysed the multiplex PCR reads with MiXCR anew, one entry per CDR3 protein. The sample lists 200,000 to 250,000 distinct CDR3 sequences, around 17% occurring once. Sequences were obtained from blood. These receptors came from a young woman with Graves' ophthalmopathy. Both conserved end residues are part of each CDR3. Fields, in order: J gene, D gene, clone size, CDR3 length, V gene, CDR3 protein, CDR3 DNA. D genes are given only for firm matches. Clone size is not always given. Where it is, it says once, few, many or a class for expanded clones.

TRBJ2-7 TRBD2 many 14 TRBV7-2 CASSWGGPAYEQYF TGTGCCAGCAGTTGGGGGGGACCGGCCTACGAGCAGTACTTC
TRBJ2-1 NA many 13 TRBV5-1 CASSLGPNNEQFF TGCGCCAGCAGCTTAGGACCAAACAATGAGCAGTTCTTC
TRBJ2-7 TRBD1 many 14 TRBV18 CASSPGTGGHEQYF TGTGCCAGCTCACCTGGGACAGGGGGCCACGAGCAGTACTTC
TRBJ2-6 TRBD1 many 19 TRBV6-5 CASSYSRTGLDSGANVLTF TGTGCCAGCAGTTACTCTCGGACAGGACTCGACTCTGGGGCCAACGTCCTGACTTTC
TRBJ1-1 NA many 16 TRBV28 CASSSPGRFMNTEAFF TGTGCCAGCAGTTCCCCTGGGAGGTTCATGAACACTGAAGCTTTCTTT
TRBJ2-1 NA many 15 TRBV20-1 CSAAPRRGSYNEQFF TGCAGTGCTGCCCCTCGCCGGGGGAGTTACAATGAGCAGTTCTTC
TRBJ2-2 NA many 12 TRBV20-1 CSAVASAGELFF TGCAGTGCTGTCGCTTCGGCCGGGGAGCTGTTTTTT
TRBJ1-1 TRBD1 many 13 TRBV19 CASSSYRGNEAFF TGTGCCAGTAGTAGCTACAGGGGTAATGAAGCTTTCTTT
TRBJ1-1 NA many 13 TRBV3-1 CASSQVQGNEAFF TGTGCCAGCAGCCAAGTACAGGGAAATGAAGCTTTCTTT
TRBJ2-5 TRBD2 many 14 TRBV20-1 CSATPAGGSETQYF TGCAGTGCCACTCCAGCGGGGGGTTCGGAGACCCAGTACTTC
TRBJ2-1 NA many 13 TRBV5-1 CASRTTEYNEQFF TGCGCCAGCAGAACGACAGAATACAATGAGCAGTTCTTC
TRBJ1-2 NA many 15 TRBV28 CASRTIGLGGYGYTF TGTGCCAGCAGGACCATTGGGTTGGGAGGCTATGGCTACACCTTC
TRBJ2-7 NA many 12 TRBV20-1 CSARHGQYEQYF TGCAGTGCTAGACACGGACAGTACGAGCAGTACTTC
TRBJ2-7 TRBD2 NA 14 TRBV6-1 CASSGWREGLEQYF TGTGCCAGCAGTGGGTGGCGGGAGGGCCTGGAGCAGTACTTC
TRBJ2-7 NA many 16 TRBV12-3/TRBV12-4 CASSLGLGRPPHEQYF TGTGCCAGCAGTTTAGGATTGGGTAGGCCCCCCCACGAGCAGTACTTC
TRBJ1-5 NA many 13 TRBV24-1 CATSEEDDQPQHF TGTGCCACCAGTGAAGAGGATGACCAGCCCCAGCATTTT
TRBJ2-1 TRBD2 NA 17 TRBV28 CASSYHTGTSGRYEQFF TGTGCCAGCAGTTATCACACCGGGACTAGCGGGAGGTATGAGCAGTTCTTC
TRBJ2-3 NA many 11 TRBV27 CASRLGDTQYF TGTGCCAGCAGACTTGGGGATACGCAGTATTTT
TRBJ2-7 TRBD2 NA 14 TRBV11-2 CASSLAVAGGEQYF TGTGCCAGCAGCTTAGCGGTAGCGGGAGGCGAGCAGTACTTC
TRBJ2-1 NA many 15 TRBV5-6 CASSLASVRYNEQFF TGTGCCAGCAGCTTGGCGAGCGTGCGCTACAATGAGCAGTTCTTC
TRBJ2-3 TRBD2 NA 18 TRBV20-1 CSASSASGGPTQTDTQYF TGCAGTGCTAGTTCGGCTAGCGGGGGGCCGACGCAAACAGATACGCAGTATTTT
TRBJ1-6 NA many 14 TRBV7-2 CASSLTSPNSPLHF TGTGCCAGCAGCTTAACCAGCCCAAATTCACCCCTCCACTTT
TRBJ2-2 TRBD2 many 17 TRBV19 CASSQPPGLYSTGELFF TGTGCCAGTAGCCAACCGCCGGGACTATACTCCACCGGGGAGCTGTTTTTT
TRBJ2-1 TRBD1 NA 15 TRBV14 CASSRYRTGSLEQFF TGTGCCAGCAGCCGGTATAGGACAGGGAGTCTTGAGCAGTTCTTC
TRBJ2-3 NA many 15 TRBV20-1 CSASGERGVVDTQYF TGCAGTGCTAGTGGGGAACGGGGTGTTGTAGATACGCAGTATTTT
TRBJ1-2 TRBD1 many 15 TRBV12-3/TRBV12-4 CASSLGQGPFYGYTF TGTGCCAGCAGCCTAGGACAGGGACCATTCTATGGCTACACCTTC
TRBJ1-1 NA many 13 TRBV27 CASSKTGDTEAFF TGTGCCAGCAGTAAAACAGGAGACACTGAAGCTTTCTTT
TRBJ2-7 NA many 15 TRBV28 CASSFGRGLTYEQYF TGTGCCAGCAGTTTCGGGCGGGGTCTCACCTACGAGCAGTACTTC
TRBJ2-2 NA many 16 TRBV27 CASSSNRDWRTGELFF TGTGCCAGCAGTTCCAACAGGGATTGGAGAACCGGGGAGCTGTTTTTT
TRBJ2-7 NA many 12 TRBV6-1 CASSESAYEQYF TGTGCCAGCAGTGAATCGGCCTACGAGCAGTACTTC
TRBJ1-1 NA many 15 TRBV5-1 CASSLGGHSNTEAFF TGCGCCAGCAGCTTGGGGGGACACTCGAACACTGAAGCTTTCTTT
TRBJ1-1 TRBD1 many 16 TRBV7-2 CASSLTLQGLNTEAFF TGTGCCAGCAGCTTAACGCTACAGGGGCTGAACACTGAAGCTTTCTTT
TRBJ1-4 NA many 15 TRBV28 CASRMTVATNEKLFF TGTGCCAGCAGGATGACAGTTGCAACTAATGAAAAACTGTTTTTT
TRBJ2-3 TRBD2 many 16 TRBV4-3 CASSQEAGGSTDTQYF TGCGCCAGCAGCCAAGAGGCGGGAGGGAGTACAGATACGCAGTATTTT
TRBJ2-3 TRBD2 many 15 TRBV6-1 CASNRLAGGRDTQYF TGTGCCAGCAATCGACTAGCGGGGGGGCGTGATACGCAGTATTTT
TRBJ1-1 NA NA 13 TRBV29-1 CSVDTARWAEAFF TGCAGCGTTGATACAGCGCGGTGGGCTGAAGCTTTCTTT
TRBJ2-7 NA many 15 TRBV12-3/TRBV12-4 CASSLRTVRGNEQYF TGTGCCAGCAGTTTAAGGACTGTACGGGGGAACGAGCAGTACTTC
TRBJ1-5 TRBD1 many 15 TRBV4-2 CASSHPGTAVEPQHF TGTGCCAGCAGCCACCCCGGGACAGCCGTTGAGCCCCAGCATTTT
TRBJ1-2 NA many 11 TRBV29-1 CSVAPGGGYTF TGCAGCGTGGCCCCGGGGGGAGGCTACACCTTC
TRBJ2-1 NA many 15 TRBV20-1 CSAPNPSLSYNEQFF TGCAGTGCGCCCAATCCCTCTCTTTCCTACAATGAGCAGTTCTTC
TRBJ1-3 NA many 16 TRBV28 CASSSPGASSGNTIYF TGTGCCAGCAGTTCACCCGGGGCCAGCTCTGGAAACACCATATATTTT
TRBJ2-5 TRBD2 many 16 TRBV5-1 CASSLTSGIVQETQYF TGCGCCAGCAGCTTGACTAGCGGGATTGTTCAAGAGACCCAGTACTTC
TRBJ1-6 TRBD1 many 15 TRBV6-1 CASRIPGQGNSPLHF TGTGCCAGCAGGATACCGGGACAGGGTAATTCACCCCTCCACTTT
TRBJ2-5 NA many 13 TRBV12-3/TRBV12-4 CASSFQSGGAQYF TGTGCCAGCAGTTTCCAGTCCGGTGGGGCCCAGTACTTC
TRBJ1-4 TRBD1 few 17 TRBV20-1 CSARDWTGATANEKLFF TGCAGTGCTCGAGACTGGACAGGGGCGACGGCTAATGAAAAACTGTTTTTT
TRBJ1-4 NA many 14 TRBV28 CASSPPGLREKLFF TGTGCCAGCAGTCCCCCCGGGTTACGTGAAAAACTGTTTTTT
TRBJ2-1 TRBD1 many 16 TRBV7-8 CASSSPGQGIYNEQFF TGTGCCAGCAGCTCGCCGGGACAGGGAATCTACAATGAGCAGTTCTTC
TRBJ1-1 TRBD1 many 15 TRBV30 CAWSVQGTGDTEAFF TGTGCCTGGAGTGTACAGGGGACCGGGGACACTGAAGCTTTCTTT
TRBJ2-5 TRBD1 many 13 TRBV10-2 CASKDRVVETQYF TGCGCCAGCAAGGACAGGGTAGTGGAGACCCAGTACTTC
TRBJ1-1 TRBD1 many 18 TRBV20-1 CSARIIVGIGQGDTEAFF TGCAGTGCTAGAATAATCGTCGGGATAGGACAGGGCGACACTGAAGCTTTCTTT
TRBJ2-1 TRBD2 many 15 TRBV7-2 CASSLDSGFYNEQFF TGTGCCAGCAGCTTAGATAGCGGGTTTTACAATGAGCAGTTCTTC
TRBJ1-3 NA many 13 TRBV5-8 CASSLDQGNTIYF TGTGCCAGCAGCTTGGATCAGGGAAACACCATATATTTT